These T cell receptor beta chains were read from a single sample in a study of blood T cells in healthy people across ages. TCRdb passed the 5' RACE reads through MiXCR, listing each CDR3 protein once. Among around 1,900,000 distinct CDR3 sequences, more than 35% were seen once, and the ten largest hold 20% to 25%. Material for sequencing was blood. All receptors come from a human donor in good health. Both conserved end residues are part of each CDR3. A D gene is named only where the DNA matches it firmly. Clone size, where shown, is once, few, many, or a class for clones that have expanded.

J: TRBJ2-5; D: -; size: few; V: TRBV6-2/TRBV6-3; CDR3: CASSYSAGNRQETQYF; DNA: TGTGCCAGCAGTTACTCAGCAGGGAACCGACAAGAGACCCAGTACTTC
J: TRBJ2-3; D: TRBD2; size: -; V: TRBV7-2; CDR3: CASSYKRGSTDTQYF; DNA: TGTGCCAGCAGCTACAAGCGGGGGAGCACAGATACGCAGTATTTT
J: TRBJ2-7; D: TRBD2; size: few; V: TRBV11-3; CDR3: CASSPRRAGVPEREQYF; DNA: TGTGCCAGCAGCCCCCGACGGGCGGGGGTCCCCGAGAGAGAGCAGTACTTC
J: TRBJ2-7; D: TRBD1; size: -; V: TRBV7-2; CDR3: CASSLWGQGAYEQYF; DNA: TGTGCCAGCAGCTTATGGGGACAGGGCGCCTACGAGCAGTACTTC
J: TRBJ1-2; D: -; size: few; V: TRBV20-1; CDR3: CSASAALNYGYTF; DNA: TGCAGTGCTAGCGCTGCGTTGAACTATGGCTACACCTTC
J: TRBJ2-5; D: -; size: -; V: TRBV20-1; CDR3: CSARGIDRFQETQYF; DNA: TGCAGTGCTCGGGGGATCGACAGGTTCCAAGAGACCCAGTACTTC
J: TRBJ2-1; D: -; size: few; V: TRBV28; CDR3: CASSFSLGEVNEQFF; DNA: TGTGCCAGCAGTTTTTCTTTAGGGGAAGTAAATGAGCAGTTCTTC
J: TRBJ1-5; D: -; size: -; V: TRBV20-1; CDR3: CSARVWGAGDQPQHF; DNA: TGCAGTGCTAGAGTCTGGGGGGCGGGGGATCAGCCCCAGCATTTT
J: TRBJ1-2; D: -; size: few; V: TRBV12-3/TRBV12-4; CDR3: CASSLGSGGGYTF; DNA: TGTGCCAGCAGTTTAGGCAGCGGCGGAGGCTACACCTTC
J: TRBJ2-5; D: -; size: -; V: TRBV19; CDR3: CASSIVAEQETQYF; DNA: TGCGCCAGTAGTATAGTAGCGGAACAAGAGACCCAGTACTTC
J: TRBJ1-5; D: -; size: few; V: TRBV7-2; CDR3: CASSGQGYNQPQHF; DNA: TGTGCCAGCAGTGGGCAGGGCTACAATCAGCCCCAGCATTTT
J: TRBJ1-4; D: TRBD1; size: -; V: TRBV5-1; CDR3: CASSETGGSVEKLFF; DNA: TGCGCCAGCAGCGAGACAGGGGGATCGGTTGAAAAACTGTTTTTT
J: TRBJ2-1; D: -; size: few; V: TRBV20-1; CDR3: CSATPSTHNEQFF; DNA: TGCAGTGCTACCCCATCCACGCACAATGAGCAGTTCTTC
J: TRBJ2-3; D: -; size: -; V: TRBV29-1; CDR3: CSAERGGTQYF; DNA: TGCAGCGCCGAGAGAGGGGGTACGCAGTATTTT